Here is one T cell receptor (beta chain) with its context. The CDR3 is 13 amino acids. CDR1 is ENHRY, CDR2 SYGVKD, per germline. This specimen comes from a study of shared clonotypes between healthy human individuals. The data were produced by immunoSEQ multiplex PCR, yet TCRdb's version contains in-frame clones alone and is incomplete. The sample holds more than 2,000,000 clones, over 90% seen once. The TCR comes from a young man in good health. Some clones in this sample may be carry-over from other donors' samples. Sequenced material: naive CD4+ T cells from PBMCs. Subset meaning: CD45RA+ positively selected. The chain is built from TRBV10-3 and TRBJ2-7; D not resolved. Here the CDR3 reads CASSLSPESEQYF. CDR3 DNA: TGTGCTTCCTCACTCTCCCCTGAATCCGAGCAGTACTTC.